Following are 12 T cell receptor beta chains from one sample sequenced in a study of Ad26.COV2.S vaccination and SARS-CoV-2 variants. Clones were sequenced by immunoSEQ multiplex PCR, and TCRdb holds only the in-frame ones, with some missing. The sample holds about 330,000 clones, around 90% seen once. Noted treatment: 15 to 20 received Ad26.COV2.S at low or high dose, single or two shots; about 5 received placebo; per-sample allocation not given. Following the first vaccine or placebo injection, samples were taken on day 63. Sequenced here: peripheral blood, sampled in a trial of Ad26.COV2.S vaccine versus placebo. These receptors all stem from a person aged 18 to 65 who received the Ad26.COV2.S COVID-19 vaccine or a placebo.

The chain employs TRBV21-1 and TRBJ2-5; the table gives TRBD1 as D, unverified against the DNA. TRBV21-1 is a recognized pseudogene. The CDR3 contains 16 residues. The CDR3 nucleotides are TGTGCCAGCAGCCCATCGATGACAGTCGAACAAGAGACCCAGTACTTC. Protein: CASSPSMTVEQETQYF.

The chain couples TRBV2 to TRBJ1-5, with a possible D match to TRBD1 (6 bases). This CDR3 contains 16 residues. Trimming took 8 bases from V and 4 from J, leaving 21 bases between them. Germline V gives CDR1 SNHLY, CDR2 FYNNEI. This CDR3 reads CASWGGARRDNQPQHF. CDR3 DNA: TGTGCCAGCTGGGGGGGGGCGAGACGGGATAATCAGCCCCAGCATTTT.

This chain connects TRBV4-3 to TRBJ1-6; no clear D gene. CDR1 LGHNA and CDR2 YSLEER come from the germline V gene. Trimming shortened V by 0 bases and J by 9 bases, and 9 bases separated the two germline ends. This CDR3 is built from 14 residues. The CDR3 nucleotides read TGCGCCAGCAGCCAAGATAGGCAGGTTTCACCCCTCCACTTT. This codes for CASSQDRQVSPLHF.

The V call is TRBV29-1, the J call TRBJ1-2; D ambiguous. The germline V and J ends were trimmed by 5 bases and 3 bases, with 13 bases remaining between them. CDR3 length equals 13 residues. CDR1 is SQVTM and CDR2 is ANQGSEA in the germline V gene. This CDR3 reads CSVQQSYYYGYTF. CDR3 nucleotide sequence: TGCAGCGTTCAACAGTCTTATTACTATGGCTACACCTTC.

CDR3 bases: TGTGCCAGCGGGGGGGGGCGTTCTTACAATGAGCAGTTCTTC. Residues: CASGGGRSYNEQFF. The rearrangement links TRBV2 to TRBJ2-1, with a possible D match to TRBD2 (7 bases). Germline V gene lookup returns CDR1 SNHLY and CDR2 FYNNEI. The CDR3 totals 14 residues. V shed 8 bases and J shed 4 bases, with 15 bases lying between them.

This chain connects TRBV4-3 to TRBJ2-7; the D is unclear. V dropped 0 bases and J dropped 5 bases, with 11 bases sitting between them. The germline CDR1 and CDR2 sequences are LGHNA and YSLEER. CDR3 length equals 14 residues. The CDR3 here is CASSQEPAENEQYF. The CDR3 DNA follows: TGCGCCAGCAGCCAAGAGCCGGCCGAGAACGAGCAGTACTTC.

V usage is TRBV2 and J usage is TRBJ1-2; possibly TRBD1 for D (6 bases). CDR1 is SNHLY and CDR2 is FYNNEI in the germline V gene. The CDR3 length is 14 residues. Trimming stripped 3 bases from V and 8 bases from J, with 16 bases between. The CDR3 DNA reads TGTGCCAGCAGTGACTATCGGGGGGCGGACGGCTACACCTTC. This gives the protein CASSDYRGADGYTF.

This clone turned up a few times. The CDR3 loop reads CASSQDRAYYGYTF. DNA for the CDR3: TGCGCCAGCAGCCAAGACAGGGCTTACTATGGCTACACCTTC. This sequence joins TRBV4-1 and TRBJ1-2; TRBD1 is a possible D gene (5 bases). CDR3 size: 14 residues. Trimming stripped 0 bases from V and 3 bases from J, with 8 bases between. Germline V CDR1 and CDR2: MGHRA, YSYEKL.

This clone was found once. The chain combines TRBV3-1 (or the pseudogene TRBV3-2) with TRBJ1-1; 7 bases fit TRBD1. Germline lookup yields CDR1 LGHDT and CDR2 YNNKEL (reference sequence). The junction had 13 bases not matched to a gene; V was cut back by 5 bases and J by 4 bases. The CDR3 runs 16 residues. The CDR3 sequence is CASSAPQGGVSTEAFF. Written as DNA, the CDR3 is TGTGCCAGCAGCGCACCCCAGGGGGGCGTAAGCACTGAAGCTTTCTTT.

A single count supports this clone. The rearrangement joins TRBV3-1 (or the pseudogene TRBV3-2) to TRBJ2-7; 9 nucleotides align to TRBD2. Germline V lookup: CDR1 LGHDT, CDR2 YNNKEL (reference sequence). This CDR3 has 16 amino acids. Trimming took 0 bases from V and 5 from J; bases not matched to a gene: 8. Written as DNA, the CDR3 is TGTGCCAGCAGCCAAGATTTGGGCGGGGGGGCCGACGAGCAGTACTTC. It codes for CASSQDLGGGADEQYF.

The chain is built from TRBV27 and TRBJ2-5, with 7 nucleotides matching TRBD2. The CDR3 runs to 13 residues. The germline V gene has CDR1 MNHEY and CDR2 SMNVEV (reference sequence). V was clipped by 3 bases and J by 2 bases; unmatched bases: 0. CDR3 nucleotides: TGTGCCAGCAGTTTTAGCGGGCAAGAGACCCAGTACTTC. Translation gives CASSFSGQETQYF.

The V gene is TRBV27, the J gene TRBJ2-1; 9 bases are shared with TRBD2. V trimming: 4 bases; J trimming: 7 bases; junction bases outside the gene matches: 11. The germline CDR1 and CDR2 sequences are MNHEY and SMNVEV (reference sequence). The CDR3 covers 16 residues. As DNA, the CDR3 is TGTGCCAGCAGTTCCCTAGCGGGAACGAGGGAAAATGAGCAGTTCTTC. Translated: CASSSLAGTRENEQFF.